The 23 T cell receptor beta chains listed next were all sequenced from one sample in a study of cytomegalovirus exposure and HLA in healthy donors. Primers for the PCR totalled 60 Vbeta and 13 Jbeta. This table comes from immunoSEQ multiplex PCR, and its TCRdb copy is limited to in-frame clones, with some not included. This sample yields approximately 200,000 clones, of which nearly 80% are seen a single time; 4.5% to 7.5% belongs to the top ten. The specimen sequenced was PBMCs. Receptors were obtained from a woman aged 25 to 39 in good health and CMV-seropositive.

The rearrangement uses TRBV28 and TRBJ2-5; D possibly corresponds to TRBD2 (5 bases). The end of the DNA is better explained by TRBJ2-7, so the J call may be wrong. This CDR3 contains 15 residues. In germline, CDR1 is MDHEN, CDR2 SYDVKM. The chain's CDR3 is CASSKDGGSSYEQYF. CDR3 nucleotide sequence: TGTGCCAGCAGTAAAGACGGAGGAAGCTCCTACGAGCAGTACTTC.

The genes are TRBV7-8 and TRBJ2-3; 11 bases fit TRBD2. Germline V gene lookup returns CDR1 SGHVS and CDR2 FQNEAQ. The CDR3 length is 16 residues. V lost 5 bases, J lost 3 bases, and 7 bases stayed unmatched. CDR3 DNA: TGTGCCAGCAGCGCCAGACTAGCGGGATTGACAGATACGCAGTATTTT. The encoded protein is CASSARLAGLTDTQYF.

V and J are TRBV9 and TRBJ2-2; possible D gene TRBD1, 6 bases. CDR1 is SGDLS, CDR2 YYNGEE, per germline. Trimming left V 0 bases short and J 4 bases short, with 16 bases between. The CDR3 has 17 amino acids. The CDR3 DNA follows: TGTGCCAGCAGCGTAGGTGGGGGCGCATACCGCACCGGGGAGCTGTTTTTT. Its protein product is CASSVGGGAYRTGELFF.

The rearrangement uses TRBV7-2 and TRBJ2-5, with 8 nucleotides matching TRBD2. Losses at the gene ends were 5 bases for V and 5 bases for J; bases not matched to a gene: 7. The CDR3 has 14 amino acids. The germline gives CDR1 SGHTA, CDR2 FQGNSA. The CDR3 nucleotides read TGTGCCAGCAGCGGCGGGACTAGGGTCGAGACCCAGTACTTC. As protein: CASSGGTRVETQYF. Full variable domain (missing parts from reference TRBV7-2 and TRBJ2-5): GAGVSQSPSNKVTEKGKDVELRCDPISGHTALYWYRQSLGQGLEFLIYFQGNSAPDKSGLPSDRFSAERTGGSVSTLTIQRTQQEDSAVYLCASSGGTRVETQYFGPGTRLLVL.

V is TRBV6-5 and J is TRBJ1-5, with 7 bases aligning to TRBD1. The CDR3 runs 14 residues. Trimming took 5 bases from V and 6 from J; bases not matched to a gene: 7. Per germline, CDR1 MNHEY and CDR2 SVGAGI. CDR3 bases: TGTGCCAGCAGTGAACAGGGGTATGGTCAGCCCCAGCATTTT. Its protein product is CASSEQGYGQPQHF.

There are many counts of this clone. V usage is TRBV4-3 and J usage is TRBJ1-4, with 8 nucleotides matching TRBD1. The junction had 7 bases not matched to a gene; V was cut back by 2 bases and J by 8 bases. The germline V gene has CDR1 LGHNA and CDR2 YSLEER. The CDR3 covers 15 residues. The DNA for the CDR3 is TGCGCCAGCAGCCAACAGGACAGGGTTGGAGAAAAACTGTTTTTT. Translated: CASSQQDRVGEKLFF.

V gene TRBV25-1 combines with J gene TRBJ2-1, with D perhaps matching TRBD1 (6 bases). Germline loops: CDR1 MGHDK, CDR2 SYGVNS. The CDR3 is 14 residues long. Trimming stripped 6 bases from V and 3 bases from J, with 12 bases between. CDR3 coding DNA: TGTGCCAGCAGCCAGACAGGAATCTACAATGAGCAGTTCTTC. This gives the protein CASSQTGIYNEQFF.

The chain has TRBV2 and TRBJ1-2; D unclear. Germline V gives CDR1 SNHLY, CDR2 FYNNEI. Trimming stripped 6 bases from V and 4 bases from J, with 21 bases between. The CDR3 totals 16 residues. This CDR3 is CASSGLTRVDIYGYTF. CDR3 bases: TGTGCCAGCAGCGGACTCACGAGGGTGGATATCTATGGCTACACCTTC.

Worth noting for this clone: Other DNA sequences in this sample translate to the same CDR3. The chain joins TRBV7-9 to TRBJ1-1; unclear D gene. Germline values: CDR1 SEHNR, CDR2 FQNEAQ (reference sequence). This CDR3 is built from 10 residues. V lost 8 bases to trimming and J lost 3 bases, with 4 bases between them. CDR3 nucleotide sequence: TGTGCCAGCGAGGACACTGAAGCTTTCTTT. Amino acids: CASEDTEAFF.

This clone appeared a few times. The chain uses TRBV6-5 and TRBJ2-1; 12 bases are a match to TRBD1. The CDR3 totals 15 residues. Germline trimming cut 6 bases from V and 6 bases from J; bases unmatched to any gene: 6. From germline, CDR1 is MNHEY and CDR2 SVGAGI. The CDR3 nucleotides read TGTGCCAGCAGCGCCCGGGACAGGGGGCGCAATGAGCAGTTCTTC. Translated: CASSARDRGRNEQFF.

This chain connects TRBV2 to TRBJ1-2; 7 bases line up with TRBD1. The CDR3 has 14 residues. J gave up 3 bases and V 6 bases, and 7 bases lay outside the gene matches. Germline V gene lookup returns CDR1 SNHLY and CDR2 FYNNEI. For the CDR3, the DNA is TGTGCCAGCAGCTCAGGGGGTGGGGACTATGGCTACACCTTC. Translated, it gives CASSSGGGDYGYTF.

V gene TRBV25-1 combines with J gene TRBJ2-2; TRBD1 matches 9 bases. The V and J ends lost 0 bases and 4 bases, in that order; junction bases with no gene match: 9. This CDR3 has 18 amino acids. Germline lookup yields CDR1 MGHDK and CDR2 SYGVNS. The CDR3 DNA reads TGTGCCAGCAGTGAATATTCCTCCGACAGGGGGACCACCGGGGAGCTGTTTTTT. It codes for CASSEYSSDRGTTGELFF.

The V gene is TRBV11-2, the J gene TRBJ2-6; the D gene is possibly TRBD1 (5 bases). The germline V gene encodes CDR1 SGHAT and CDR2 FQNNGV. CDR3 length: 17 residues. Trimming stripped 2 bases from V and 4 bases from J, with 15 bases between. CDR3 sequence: CASSLIVGARGANVLTF. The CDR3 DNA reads TGTGCCAGCAGCTTAATTGTAGGGGCGCGAGGGGCCAACGTCCTGACTTTC.

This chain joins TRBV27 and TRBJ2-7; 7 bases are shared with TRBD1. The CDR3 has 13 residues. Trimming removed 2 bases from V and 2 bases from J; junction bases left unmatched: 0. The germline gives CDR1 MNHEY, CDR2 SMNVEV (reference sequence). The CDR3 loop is CASSLTGAYEQYF. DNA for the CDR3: TGTGCCAGCAGTTTAACAGGGGCCTACGAGCAGTACTTC.

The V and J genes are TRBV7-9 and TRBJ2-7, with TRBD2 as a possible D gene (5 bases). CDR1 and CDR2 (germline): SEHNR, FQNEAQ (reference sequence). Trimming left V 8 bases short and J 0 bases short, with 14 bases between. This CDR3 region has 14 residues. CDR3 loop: CASLGSGLSYEQYF. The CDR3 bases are TGTGCCAGCCTGGGGAGCGGACTCTCCTACGAGCAGTACTTC.

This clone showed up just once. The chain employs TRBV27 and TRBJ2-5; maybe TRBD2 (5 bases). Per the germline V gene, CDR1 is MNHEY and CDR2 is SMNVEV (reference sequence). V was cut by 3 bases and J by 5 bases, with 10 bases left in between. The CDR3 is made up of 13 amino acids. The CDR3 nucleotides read TGTGCCAGCAGTTTTGGGGTAGCGGAGACCCAGTACTTC. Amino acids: CASSFGVAETQYF.

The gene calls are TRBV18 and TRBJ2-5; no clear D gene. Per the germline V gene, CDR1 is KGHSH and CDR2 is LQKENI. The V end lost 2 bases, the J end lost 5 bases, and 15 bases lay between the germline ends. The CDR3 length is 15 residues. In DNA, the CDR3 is TGTGCCAGCTCACCAAGGCATGGGCCCCAGGAGACCCAGTACTTC. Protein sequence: CASSPRHGPQETQYF.

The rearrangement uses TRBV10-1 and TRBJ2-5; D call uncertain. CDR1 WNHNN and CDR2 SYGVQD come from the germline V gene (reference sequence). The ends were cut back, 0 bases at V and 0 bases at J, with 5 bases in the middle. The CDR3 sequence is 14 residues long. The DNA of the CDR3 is TGCGCCAGCAGTGAGTCGTCATACCAAGAGACCCAGTACTTC. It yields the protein CASSESSYQETQYF.

Here the CDR3 reads CASSTAGTVYQPQHF. DNA of the CDR3: TGTGCCAGTAGTACCGCCGGGACAGTTTATCAGCCCCAGCATTTT. The J gene is TRBJ1-5, the V gene TRBV19, with TRBD1 identical over 7 bases. V was clipped by 4 bases and J by 5 bases; unmatched bases: 8. The CDR3 loop spans 15 amino acids. Germline CDR1 reads LNHDA; CDR2 reads SQIVND (reference sequence).

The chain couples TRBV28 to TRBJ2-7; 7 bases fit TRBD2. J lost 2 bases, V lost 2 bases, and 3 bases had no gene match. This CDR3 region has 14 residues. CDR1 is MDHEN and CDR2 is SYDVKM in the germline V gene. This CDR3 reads CASSLGGLTYEQYF. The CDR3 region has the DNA TGTGCCAGCAGTTTAGGGGGACTAACCTACGAGCAGTACTTC.

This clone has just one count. CDR3 sequence reads: CASSSYNNEQFF. CDR3 bases: TGTGCCAGCAGCTCTTACAACAATGAGCAGTTCTTC. The gene calls are TRBV7-9 and TRBJ2-1; the D is unclear. V lost 4 bases and J 5 bases, leaving 6 bases between the germline ends. This CDR3 has 12 amino acids. Per the germline V gene, CDR1 is SEHNR and CDR2 is FQNEAQ (reference sequence).

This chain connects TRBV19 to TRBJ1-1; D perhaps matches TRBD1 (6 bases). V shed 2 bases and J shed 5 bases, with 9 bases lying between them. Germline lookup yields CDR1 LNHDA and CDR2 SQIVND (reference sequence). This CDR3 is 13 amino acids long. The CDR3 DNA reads TGTGCCAGTAGTATAAGTAGGGGGACTGAAGCTTTCTTT. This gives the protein CASSISRGTEAFF.

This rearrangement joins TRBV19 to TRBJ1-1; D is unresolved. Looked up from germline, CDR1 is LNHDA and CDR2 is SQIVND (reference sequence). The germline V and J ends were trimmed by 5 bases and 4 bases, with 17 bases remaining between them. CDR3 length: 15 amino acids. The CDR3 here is CASSPTTPAGTEAFF. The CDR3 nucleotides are TGTGCCAGTAGTCCGACGACCCCCGCGGGCACTGAAGCTTTCTTT.